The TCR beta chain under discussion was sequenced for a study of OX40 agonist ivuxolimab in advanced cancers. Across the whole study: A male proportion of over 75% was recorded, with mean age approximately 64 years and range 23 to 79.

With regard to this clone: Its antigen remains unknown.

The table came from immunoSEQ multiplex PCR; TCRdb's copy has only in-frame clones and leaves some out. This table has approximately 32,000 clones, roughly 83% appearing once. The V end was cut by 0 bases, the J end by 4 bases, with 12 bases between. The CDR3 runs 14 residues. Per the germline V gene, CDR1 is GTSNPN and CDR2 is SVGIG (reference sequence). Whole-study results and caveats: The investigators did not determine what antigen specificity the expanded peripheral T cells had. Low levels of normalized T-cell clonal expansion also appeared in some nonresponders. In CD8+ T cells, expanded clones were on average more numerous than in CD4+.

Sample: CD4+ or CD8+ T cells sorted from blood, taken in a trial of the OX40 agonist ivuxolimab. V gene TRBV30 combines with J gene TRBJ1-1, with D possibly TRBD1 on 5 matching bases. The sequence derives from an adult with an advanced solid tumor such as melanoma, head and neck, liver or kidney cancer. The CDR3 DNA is TGTGCCTGGAGTGTACAACAGGAGGTCACTGAAGCTTTCTTT. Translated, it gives CAWSVQQEVTEAFF.